Presented here are 16 T cell receptor beta chains from one specimen sequenced in a study of blood T cells in healthy people across ages (dated by TCRdb to the mid-2010s). Libraries were built with 5' RACE. The sequencer listed for this sample is Illumina HiSeq 2500. The second PCR ran for about 6 to 11 cycles and used a J-beta primer mix along with a sample-barcoded 5' primer. TCRdb applied fastp at Q25 and MiXCR to the public reads, then kept only in-frame beta chains. Here each entry gathers all rows of one CDR3 protein and keeps the most common genes and DNA. The sample table shows approximately 800,000 distinct CDR3 sequences, and around 25% are seen once. 3.7% of the sample is held by the ten biggest clonotypes. These same records also appear under a second study, on T cells of mothers and their children.

Sequenced: blood. Every receptor here comes from a boy between 10 and 17 years old in good health.

This clonotype was observed many times. The rearrangement uses TRBV18 and TRBJ2-5; weak D call: TRBD2 (7 bases). V was shortened by 3 bases and J by 4 bases, with 9 bases between the two germline ends. CDR3 length: 13 residues. Germline values: CDR1 KGHSH, CDR2 LQKENI. The CDR3 protein is CASSPRGAETQYF. CDR3 sequence (DNA): TGTGCCAGCTCACCCCGGGGGGCAGAGACCCAGTACTTC.

The chain combines TRBV7-6 with TRBJ2-2; D gene uncertain. CDR3 length equals 13 residues. V was cut by 2 bases and J by 6 bases, with 7 bases left in between. Germline V gene sequence: CDR1 SGHVS, CDR2 FNYEAQ. The CDR3 region is CASSLLGSGELFF. The CDR3 coding sequence is TGTGCCAGCAGCTTATTAGGGTCCGGGGAGCTGTTTTTT.

This clonotype appeared a few times. In DNA form, the CDR3 reads TGTGCCAGCACCTCTTCCAGGGGGAGGGCTTTCCAAGAGACCCAGTACTTC. Its protein is CASTSSRGRAFQETQYF. V is TRBV12-3 or TRBV12-4 and J is TRBJ2-5; D assignment may be TRBD1 or TRBD2 (7 bases each). V was pared by 7 bases and J by 1 base, with 22 bases between. There are 17 residues in the CDR3.

This chain links TRBV4-1 with TRBJ1-2; TRBD1 matches 12 bases. The CDR3 totals 18 residues. Unmatched junction bases numbered 9, after V lost 0 bases and J lost 4 bases. The V gene's germline CDR1 is MGHRA and CDR2 YSYEKL. In DNA, the CDR3 is TGCGCCAGCAGCCAAGAACCGGGACAGGGGGCGGTTGGCTATGGCTACACCTTC. Its translation is CASSQEPGQGAVGYGYTF.

This clonotype was recorded a few times. The junction differs from germline at one of its ends, possibly a read error. J is TRBJ2-7 and V is TRBV6-2 or TRBV6-3, with D perhaps TRBD1 (6 bases). The V gene's germline CDR1 is MNHEY and CDR2 SVGEGT. This CDR3 is 11 amino acids long. CDR3 region: CASTSAGARFF. For the CDR3, the DNA is TGTGCCAGCACCAGTGCAGGGGCTCGGTTCTTC.

Concerning this clonotype itself: One end of the junction varies from germline; a read error may be responsible. The chain employs TRBV25-1 and TRBJ1-6; the D gene is possibly TRBD1 (5 bases). Germline-derived CDR1 and CDR2 are MGHDK and SYGVNS. The CDR3 contains 15 residues. The CDR3 here is CASSLNIGGNSPLHF. DNA for the CDR3: TGTGCCAGCAGCTTAAACATTGGGGGTAATTCGCCCCTCCACTTT.

The rearrangement links TRBV4-1 to TRBJ2-6; D gene unclear. V shed 1 base and J shed 0 bases, with 10 bases lying between them. Germline lookup yields CDR1 MGHRA and CDR2 YSYEKL. The CDR3 totals 17 residues. CDR3 loop: CASSQVWADSGANVLTF. As DNA, the CDR3 is TGCGCCAGCAGCCAAGTATGGGCAGACTCTGGGGCCAACGTCCTGACTTTC.

V gene TRBV5-1 combines with J gene TRBJ2-5; 9 positions agree with TRBD2. The length of the CDR3 is 15 residues. Germline V gene sequence: CDR1 SGHRS, CDR2 YFSETQ. Trimming cost V 5 bases and J 1 base; bases outside gene matches: 6. Written as DNA, the CDR3 is TGCGCCAGCAGAGCTCCTAGCGGGGCCCAAGAGACCCAGTACTTC. It codes for CASRAPSGAQETQYF.

A remark on this clonotype: At one of its ends the junction is not consistent with the germline gene, which may arise from a read error. V and J are TRBV2 and TRBJ2-1; D may match TRBD1 or TRBD2 (5 bases each). Germline V gene lookup returns CDR1 SNHLY and CDR2 FYNNEI. This CDR3 comprises 14 residues. CDR3 protein: CVSSDFTGGNEQFF. The DNA of the CDR3 is TGTGTCAGCAGTGACTTTACAGGAGGCAATGAGCAGTTCTTC.

A remark on this clonotype: A read error is possible here, since a much larger clone lies one base away. V is TRBV5-4 and J is TRBJ2-1; TRBD1 aligns across 9 bases. Germline V gives CDR1 SGHNT, CDR2 YYREEE (reference sequence). The ends lost 3 bases at V and 5 bases at J; junction bases unmatched: 6. The CDR3 has 15 residues. In DNA form, the CDR3 reads TGTGCCAGCAGCTCCGGGACAGGGAGAAACAATGAGCAGTTCTTC. Its translation is CASSSGTGRNNEQFF.

The chain is built from TRBV12-3 or TRBV12-4 and TRBJ1-5; 8 bases are a match to TRBD1. The V and J ends lost 5 bases and 0 bases, in that order; junction bases with no gene match: 6. This CDR3 is 16 amino acids long. This CDR3 is CASSSQGAYSNQPQHF. CDR3 DNA: TGTGCCAGCAGTAGCCAGGGGGCTTATAGCAATCAGCCCCAGCATTTT.

The rearrangement uses TRBV29-1 and TRBJ2-4; maybe TRBD1 (5 bases). The CDR3 contains 15 residues. Trimming removed 3 bases at V and 0 bases at J, with 12 bases between. Germline V lookup: CDR1 SQVTM, CDR2 ANQGSEA. The CDR3 spells CSVEPLQEAKNIQYF. CDR3 nucleotides: TGCAGCGTTGAGCCTTTACAGGAAGCCAAAAACATTCAGTACTTC.

In this sample, this clonotype turned up a few times. The genes are TRBV6-6 and TRBJ2-6; TRBD1 matches 7 bases. CDR1 and CDR2 from the germline V gene are MNHNY and SVGAGI (reference sequence). The J segment lost 5 bases and the V segment lost 0 bases, leaving 7 bases of the junction unmatched. CDR3 length: 17 amino acids. The chain's CDR3 is CASSYSTTGDWANVLTF. In DNA form, the CDR3 reads TGTGCCAGCAGTTACTCGACCACAGGGGATTGGGCCAACGTCCTGACTTTC.

In its sample, this clonotype was seen a few times. CDR3 sequence: CASSPRRGFYNEQFF. In nucleotides, the CDR3 is TGTGCCAGCAGTCCTCGGAGGGGATTCTACAATGAGCAGTTCTTC. The chain recombines TRBV6-2 or TRBV6-3 with TRBJ2-1; a possible D gene is TRBD2 (6 bases). The germline V and J ends were trimmed by 5 bases and 3 bases, with 14 bases remaining between them. The CDR3 is made up of 15 amino acids. CDR1 is MNHEY, CDR2 SVGEGT, per germline.

This clonotype was picked up a small number of times. This chain uses TRBV20-1 with TRBJ1-6, with D perhaps matching TRBD1 (5 bases). The V end was cut by 1 base, the J end by 11 bases, with 18 bases between. CDR1 and CDR2 from the germline V gene are DFQATT and SNEGSKA (reference sequence). The CDR3 runs 15 residues. The DNA for the CDR3 is TGCAGTGCTAGAGGGGGGACCGATATTTGGGCACCCCTCCACTTT. Protein sequence: CSARGGTDIWAPLHF.

This clonotype was counted a few times. The V and J genes are TRBV24-1 and TRBJ2-1; D is unresolved. Trimming left V 5 bases short and J 8 bases short, with 6 bases between. The CDR3 spans 11 residues. Germline CDR1 and CDR2: KGHDR and SFDVKD. In nucleotides, the CDR3 is TGTGCCACCAGTGTCTTGGATGAGCAGTTCTTC. Its protein is CATSVLDEQFF.